The 15 T cell receptor beta chains below were found in one sample sequenced in a study of cytomegalovirus exposure and HLA in healthy donors. The primer mix had 60 Vbeta and 13 Jbeta primers. Sequencing used immunoSEQ multiplex PCR; TCRdb keeps in-frame clones, though not all of them. Counted here are 130,000 to 150,000 clones, over 80% occurring once; the ten biggest clones make up less than 4%. Sequenced sample: PBMCs. The receptors shown here come from a male donor in good health and CMV-seronegative.

This clone was seen just once. This chain joins TRBV28 and TRBJ2-7; 7 nucleotides line up with TRBD2. V lost 6 bases to trimming and J lost 0 bases; unmatched junction nucleotides: 8. In germline, CDR1 is MDHEN, CDR2 SYDVKM. The CDR3 runs 15 residues. The CDR3 sequence: CASSRILASSYEQYF. The DNA for the CDR3 is TGTGCCAGCAGCCGAATACTAGCGAGCTCCTACGAGCAGTACTTC.

The chain couples TRBV5-6 to TRBJ1-4; TRBD1 agrees at 8 bases. J was trimmed by 8 bases and V by 0 bases; bases with no gene match: 9. The CDR3 runs to 16 residues. The germline V gene encodes CDR1 SGHDT and CDR2 YYEEEE. The CDR3, as DNA: TGTGCCAGCAGCTTGGGGACAGGGAGCGGCGGAGAAAAACTGTTTTTT. Translation gives CASSLGTGSGGEKLFF.

This rearrangement joins TRBV7-2 to TRBJ2-3, with a possible D match to TRBD2 (5 bases). CDR3 size: 14 residues. The V end was cut by 1 base, the J end by 2 bases, with 7 bases between. The germline V gene encodes CDR1 SGHTA and CDR2 FQGNSA. The CDR3 loop reads CASSLGGYTDTQYF. The CDR3 region has the DNA TGTGCCAGCAGCTTAGGCGGGTACACAGATACGCAGTATTTT.

J is TRBJ1-5 and V is TRBV29-1; D possibly corresponds to TRBD1 (5 bases). This CDR3 has 15 amino acids. The V gene's germline CDR1 is SQVTM and CDR2 ANQGSEA. Deletions cut 6 bases from V and 0 bases from J, with 15 bases between. CDR3 loop: CSVQAGQNSNQPQHF. Here the CDR3 DNA reads TGCAGCGTACAGGCGGGGCAAAATAGCAATCAGCCCCAGCATTTT.

V and J are TRBV15 and TRBJ1-1; the D gene is possibly TRBD1 (5 bases). The germline V gene encodes CDR1 LNHNV and CDR2 YYDKDF (reference sequence). V was shortened by 5 bases and J by 6 bases, with 10 bases between the two germline ends. The CDR3 is made up of 12 amino acids. CDR3 region: CATSGGAAEAFF. Here the CDR3 DNA reads TGTGCCACCAGCGGCGGGGCGGCTGAAGCTTTCTTT. Combining the CDR3 with reference TRBV15 and TRBJ1-1 gives the whole variable domain DAMVIQNPRYQVTQFGKPVTLSCSQTLNHNVMYWYQQKSSQAPKLLFHYYDKDFNNEADTPDNFQSRRPNTSFCFLDIRSPGLGDTAMYLCATSGGAAEAFFGQGTRLTVV.

The rearrangement joins TRBV28 to TRBJ1-1; D is uncertain. V was shortened by 5 bases and J by 0 bases, with 19 bases between the two germline ends. CDR3 size: 17 residues. Germline-derived CDR1 and CDR2 are MDHEN and SYDVKM. CDR3 sequence reads: CASSPLTLRSVNTEAFF. In DNA form, the CDR3 reads TGTGCCAGCAGTCCTTTGACGCTGAGGAGTGTGAACACTGAAGCTTTCTTT. The variable domain in full, with the rest retrieved from reference TRBV28 and TRBJ1-1, is DVKVTQSSRYLVKRTGEKVFLECVQDMDHENMFWYRQDPGLGLRLIYFSYDVKMKEKGDIPEGYSVSREKKERFSLILESASTNQTSMYLCASSPLTLRSVNTEAFFGQGTRLTVV.

The chain recombines TRBV7-2 with TRBJ2-5; D may be TRBD1 (6 bases). Germline CDR1 reads SGHTA; CDR2 reads FQGNSA. The ends were cut back, 5 bases at V and 3 bases at J, with 13 bases in the middle. This CDR3 contains 14 residues. CDR3 sequence reads: CASSHRTAKETQYF. CDR3 bases: TGTGCCAGCAGCCACAGGACAGCAAAAGAGACCCAGTACTTC.

The V and J genes are TRBV27 and TRBJ2-5; 7 bases are shared with TRBD1. V was clipped by 4 bases and J by 5 bases; unmatched bases: 10. This CDR3 region has 15 residues. Germline V gene data show CDR1 as MNHEY and CDR2 as SMNVEV (reference sequence). The CDR3 region is CASSYPGGRWETQYF. The CDR3 bases are TGTGCCAGCAGTTATCCAGGGGGACGGTGGGAGACCCAGTACTTC.

This chain links TRBV5-1 with TRBJ1-6; 8 bases agree with TRBD1. Germline loops: CDR1 SGHRS, CDR2 YFSETQ. V was clipped by 4 bases and J by 10 bases; unmatched bases: 7. The CDR3 runs 14 residues. CDR3 residues: CASSPGQGGSPLHF. In DNA form, the CDR3 reads TGCGCCAGCAGCCCTGGACAGGGAGGATCACCCCTCCACTTT.

This clone was seen once. CDR3 region: CASSLVSIETGGVIETQYF. CDR3 DNA: TGTGCCAGCAGCTTAGTCTCGATCGAGACAGGGGGTGTCATAGAGACCCAGTACTTC. The chain joins TRBV7-9 to TRBJ2-5; TRBD1 agrees at 9 bases. The CDR3 totals 19 residues. V trimming: 1 base; J trimming: 4 bases; junction bases outside the gene matches: 16. Per germline, CDR1 SEHNR and CDR2 FQNEAQ (reference sequence).

The J gene is TRBJ2-7, the V gene TRBV4-2; D is undetermined. The CDR3 is made up of 16 amino acids. The ends were cut back, 0 bases at V and 0 bases at J, with 12 bases in the middle. The germline CDR1 and CDR2 sequences are LGHNA and YNFKEQ. The CDR3 bases are TGTGCCAGCAGCCAAGATCTTGAGTACTCCTCCTACGAGCAGTACTTC. Translation: CASSQDLEYSSYEQYF.

The rearrangement uses TRBV6-1 and TRBJ2-7, with 7 bases that match TRBD1. The CDR3 contains 17 residues. CDR1 and CDR2 from the germline V gene are MNHNS and SASEGT. V lost 4 bases and J lost 4; bases outside the gene matches: 16. The DNA of the CDR3 is TGTGCCAGCAGTGGGGTACATACAGGGGCCAGAGTTTACGAGCAGTACTTC. As protein: CASSGVHTGARVYEQYF.

V gene TRBV19 combines with J gene TRBJ1-4, with 11 bases matching TRBD1. Germline-derived CDR1 and CDR2 are LNHDA and SQIVND (reference sequence). V shed 4 bases and J 5 bases; nucleotides not matched to a gene: 12. The CDR3 sequence is 18 residues long. CDR3 loop: CASSSWWGTGGSNEKLFF. The CDR3 DNA reads TGTGCCAGTAGTAGTTGGTGGGGGACAGGGGGTTCGAATGAAAAACTGTTTTTT.

The chain employs TRBV6-1 and TRBJ2-3; D ambiguous. CDR3 length equals 13 residues. Germline-derived CDR1 and CDR2 are MNHNS and SASEGT. V was shortened by 2 bases and J by 5 bases, with 8 bases between the two germline ends. This chain's CDR3 is CASSEWAQDTQYF. The CDR3 DNA sequence: TGTGCCAGCAGTGAATGGGCCCAAGATACGCAGTATTTT.

This chain uses TRBV7-3 with TRBJ2-1; 13 bases are shared with TRBD2. CDR1 is SGHTA, CDR2 FQGTGA, per germline. The length of the CDR3 is 16 residues. The J segment lost 3 bases and the V segment lost 4 bases, leaving 3 bases of the junction unmatched. CDR3 sequence (DNA): TGTGCCAGCAGCTGGACTAGCGGGGGCCTCTACAATGAGCAGTTCTTC. It codes for CASSWTSGGLYNEQFF.